This TCR beta chain is drawn from a study of OX40 agonist ivuxolimab in advanced cancers. Study as a whole: Each dose-escalation patient presented with hepatocellular carcinoma, melanoma, renal cell or head and neck cancer.

Data came from immunoSEQ multiplex PCR; TCRdb stores just in-frame clones and leaves some out. The sample yields 60,000 to 70,000 clones, more than 75% seen once. This clone was observed a single time. This sample comprised CD4+ or CD8+ T cells sorted from blood, obtained in a trial of the OX40 agonist ivuxolimab. The receptor comes from an adult with an advanced solid tumor such as melanoma, head and neck, liver or kidney cancer.

The CDR3 spells CASSSRTGSNQPQHF. In DNA, the CDR3 is TGTGCCAGCAGCTCGCGGACAGGGTCCAATCAGCCCCAGCATTTT. The V and J genes are TRBV7-2 and TRBJ1-5; 8 bases match TRBD1. Unmatched junction bases numbered 5, after V lost 4 bases and J lost 3 bases. Germline V gene data show CDR1 as SGHTA and CDR2 as FQGNSA. This CDR3 spans 15 amino acids.